The 24 T cell receptor beta chains given below trace back to one sample, sequenced in a study of OX40 agonist ivuxolimab in advanced cancers. Generated by immunoSEQ multiplex PCR, the TCRdb table keeps only in-frame clones and is missing some. Altogether tens of thousands of clones are present, about 93% being singletons, with the ten largest covering around 16%. The specimen was CD4+ or CD8+ T cells sorted from blood, collected in a trial of the OX40 agonist ivuxolimab. Source of these receptors: an adult with an advanced solid tumor such as melanoma, head and neck, liver or kidney cancer.

This chain uses TRBV25-1 with TRBJ2-2; 11 positions agree with TRBD1. There are 16 residues in the CDR3. The ends lost 6 bases at V and 3 bases at J; junction bases unmatched: 6. Looked up from germline, CDR1 is MGHDK and CDR2 is SYGVNS. The CDR3 reads CASRSPGQGDTGELFF. CDR3 bases: TGTGCCAGCAGGTCTCCGGGACAGGGGGACACCGGGGAGCTGTTTTTT.

This sequence joins TRBV2 and TRBJ2-7, with D maybe TRBD1 (6 bases). Germline assignment: CDR1 SNHLY and CDR2 FYNNEI. Deletions cut 6 bases from V and 4 bases from J, with 22 bases between. This CDR3 is built from 16 residues. CDR3 bases: TGTGCCAGCAGGGGCAAAATCTTGGGGGCGGATTACGAGCAGTACTTC. Protein: CASRGKILGADYEQYF.

The chain links TRBV5-1 to TRBJ2-1; D is unclear. This CDR3 spans 16 amino acids. Germline V CDR1 and CDR2: SGHRS, YFSETQ. The germline V and J ends were trimmed by 0 bases and 2 bases, with 12 bases remaining between them. The CDR3 region has the DNA TGCGCCAGCAGCTTGGAGGGATGGAACCCCTACAATGAGCAGTTCTTC. This encodes CASSLEGWNPYNEQFF.

This clone is termed medium-sized. The V and J genes are TRBV5-1 and TRBJ1-3; weak D call: TRBD1 (5 bases). The CDR3 runs 16 residues. Germline lookup yields CDR1 SGHRS and CDR2 YFSETQ. The ends were cut back, 4 bases at V and 0 bases at J, with 14 bases in the middle. DNA of the CDR3: TGCGCCAGCAGCCCCGACAGCACGAGCTCTGGAAACACCATATATTTT. This gives the protein CASSPDSTSSGNTIYF.

This sequence joins TRBV7-2 and TRBJ1-1; no clear D gene. Trimming stripped 3 bases from V and 0 bases from J, with 17 bases between. CDR3 size: 17 residues. CDR1 is SGHTA, CDR2 FQGNSA, per germline. CDR3 loop: CASSFREGGGMNTEAFF. The CDR3 DNA reads TGTGCCAGCAGCTTCCGGGAGGGCGGTGGGATGAACACTGAAGCTTTCTTT.

J is TRBJ2-7 and V is TRBV11-2; possible D gene TRBD1, 6 bases. The V end was cut by 1 base, the J end by 4 bases, with 14 bases between. Germline V lookup: CDR1 SGHAT, CDR2 FQNNGV. This CDR3 has 15 amino acids. The CDR3 loop is CASSLGESRGYEQYF. The CDR3 DNA reads as TGTGCCAGCAGCTTAGGGGAGTCCAGGGGTTACGAGCAGTACTTC.

The V gene is TRBV11-3, the J gene TRBJ1-1; D is unresolved. V was trimmed by 0 bases and J by 0 bases, leaving 5 bases between them. The length of the CDR3 is 14 residues. Germline-derived CDR1 and CDR2 are SGHNT and YENEEA. CDR3 in amino acids: CASSLDGVNTEAFF. The CDR3 DNA reads as TGTGCCAGCAGCTTAGATGGAGTGAACACTGAAGCTTTCTTT.

This sequence joins TRBV6-5 and TRBJ2-1; 9 nucleotides line up with TRBD2. The junction had 3 bases not matched to a gene; V was cut back by 4 bases and J by 2 bases. The CDR3 sequence is 15 residues long. Germline assignment: CDR1 MNHEY and CDR2 SVGAGI. CDR3: CASSFSGGPYNEQFF. The CDR3 DNA is TGTGCCAGCAGTTTTAGCGGGGGCCCCTACAATGAGCAGTTCTTC.

V is TRBV6-5 and J is TRBJ2-1; 7 nucleotides line up with TRBD1. With 7 bases clipped from V and 7 bases from J, the junction kept 7 bases outside the gene matches. Germline values: CDR1 MNHEY, CDR2 SVGAGI. CDR3 length: 13 amino acids. For the CDR3, the DNA is TGTGCCAGCACGACAGGGTCTGCTAATGAGCAGTTCTTC. This sequence encodes CASTTGSANEQFF.

This chain links TRBV18 with TRBJ1-6; D not resolved. Germline assignment: CDR1 KGHSH and CDR2 LQKENI. V lost 0 bases, J lost 7 bases, and 7 bases lay in between. CDR3 length: 14 amino acids. CDR3: CASSPPTANSPLHF. DNA of the CDR3: TGTGCCAGCTCACCACCCACAGCCAATTCACCCCTCCACTTT.

The J gene is TRBJ1-4, the V gene TRBV28; D call uncertain. Germline values: CDR1 MDHEN, CDR2 SYDVKM. CDR3 length: 14 amino acids. Between the trimmed V and J ends, which lost 3 bases and 8 bases, there was a span of 13 bases. CDR3 amino acids: CASSFWPQREKLFF. The CDR3 nucleotides are TGTGCCAGCAGTTTTTGGCCCCAAAGGGAAAAACTGTTTTTT.

The V call is TRBV6-1, the J call TRBJ2-7, with D perhaps TRBD1 (6 bases). V lost 3 bases and J 2 bases, leaving 14 bases between the germline ends. Germline V gives CDR1 MNHNS, CDR2 SASEGT. The CDR3 extends over 15 amino acids. CDR3 nucleotide sequence: TGTGCCAGCAGTGACCCCCGGGACACGGCCTACGAGCAGTACTTC. Translation: CASSDPRDTAYEQYF.

The rearrangement joins TRBV27 to TRBJ2-1, with no clear D. Trimming pared 1 base from V and 4 bases from J, leaving 14 bases between. This CDR3 has 16 residues. CDR1 MNHEY and CDR2 SMNVEV come from the germline V gene (reference sequence). CDR3: CASSLFPGDPYNEQFF. CDR3 bases: TGTGCCAGCAGTTTATTTCCTGGGGATCCTTACAATGAGCAGTTCTTC.

The rearrangement links TRBV27 to TRBJ1-2; weak D call: TRBD1 (6 bases). The CDR3 extends over 15 amino acids. The V gene's germline CDR1 is MNHEY and CDR2 SMNVEV (reference sequence). The V end lost 3 bases, the J end lost 4 bases, and 15 bases lay between the germline ends. CDR3 sequence reads: CASSLLEPGAYGYTF. The DNA of the CDR3 is TGTGCCAGCAGTTTGTTAGAGCCGGGGGCCTATGGCTACACCTTC.

The chain joins TRBV29-1 to TRBJ1-2, with no clear D. The germline CDR1 and CDR2 sequences are SQVTM and ANQGSEA. The V and J ends lost 3 bases and 0 bases respectively, with 8 bases between them. The CDR3 consists of 13 residues. CDR3 in DNA: TGCAGCGTTGAGAGTCCTACTAACTATGGCTACACCTTC. Its protein product is CSVESPTNYGYTF.

The rearrangement joins TRBV5-1 to TRBJ1-1; the D gene is possibly TRBD1 (5 bases). Between the trimmed V and J ends, which lost 0 bases and 5 bases, there was a span of 11 bases. This CDR3 is 14 amino acids long. Per the germline V gene, CDR1 is SGHRS and CDR2 is YFSETQ. CDR3 region: CASSLGWGVTEAFF. The CDR3 DNA is TGCGCCAGCAGCTTGGGCTGGGGGGTAACTGAAGCTTTCTTT.

The rearrangement joins TRBV27 to TRBJ2-1, with 9 bases fitting TRBD2. V dropped 4 bases and J dropped 0; count of bases not matched to a gene: 10. The CDR3 has 18 residues. CDR1 is MNHEY and CDR2 is SMNVEV in the germline V gene (reference sequence). The CDR3 DNA sequence: TGTGCCAGCAGTTCATCGGGGGTACTAGCGGGCTCCTACAATGAGCAGTTCTTC. Residues: CASSSSGVLAGSYNEQFF.

V gene TRBV9 combines with J gene TRBJ2-3; D might be TRBD1 or TRBD2, each matching 5 bases. The CDR3 runs to 16 residues. Germline assignment: CDR1 SGDLS and CDR2 YYNGEE. V dropped 0 bases and J dropped 6 bases, with 17 bases sitting between them. The CDR3 protein is CASSVEGTPILDTQYF. In DNA, the CDR3 is TGTGCCAGCAGCGTAGAGGGGACGCCTATCTTGGATACGCAGTATTTT.

V gene TRBV7-9 combines with J gene TRBJ1-4; D gene uncertain. The CDR3 extends over 16 amino acids. The germline V gene has CDR1 SEHNR and CDR2 FQNEAQ (reference sequence). Trimming pared 5 bases from V and 7 bases from J, leaving 20 bases between. The CDR3 is CASSPGEVGLIEKLFF. CDR3 in DNA: TGTGCCAGCAGCCCCGGGGAGGTGGGCCTGATTGAAAAACTGTTTTTT. Based on the CDR3 plus reference TRBV7-9 and TRBJ1-4, the full variable domain is DTGVSQNPRHKITKRGQNVTFRCDPISEHNRLYWYRQTLGQGPEFLTYFQNEAQLEKSRLLSDRFSAERPKGSFSTLEIQRTEQGDSAMYLCASSPGEVGLIEKLFFGSGTQLSVL.

V and J are TRBV4-2 and TRBJ2-7; 7 positions agree with TRBD2. Germline lookup yields CDR1 LGHNA and CDR2 YNFKEQ. With 1 base clipped from V and 5 bases from J, the junction kept 8 bases outside the gene matches. CDR3 length equals 15 residues. CDR3 coding DNA: TGTGCCAGCAGCCAAGGGGGGACGGGGAGGGACGAGCAGTACTTC. Translated: CASSQGGTGRDEQYF.

The chain employs TRBV6-1 and TRBJ2-7; 7 nucleotides line up with TRBD2. CDR3 length equals 13 residues. Germline-derived CDR1 and CDR2 are MNHNS and SASEGT. V was clipped by 3 bases and J by 4 bases; unmatched bases: 3. For the CDR3, the DNA is TGTGCCAGCAGTGATGGGGGGGAATACGAGCAGTACTTC. Translated: CASSDGGEYEQYF.

J is TRBJ2-7 and V is TRBV4-2, with D perhaps matching TRBD1 (6 bases). Trimming removed 0 bases from V and 3 bases from J, with 15 bases in between. CDR1 and CDR2 from the germline V gene are LGHNA and YNFKEQ. The CDR3 spans 16 residues. The CDR3 region is CASSQDSGGIVYEQYF. The CDR3 bases are TGTGCCAGCAGCCAAGATAGTGGGGGCATTGTCTACGAGCAGTACTTC.

The chain has TRBV19 and TRBJ1-5, with 7 bases aligning to TRBD1. The length of the CDR3 is 13 residues. The trim removed 6 bases at V and 6 bases at J, leaving 5 bases unmatched. Germline CDR1 is LNHDA and CDR2 is SQIVND (reference sequence). The CDR3 sequence: CASSDRAPQPQHF. CDR3 DNA sequence: TGTGCCAGTAGCGACAGGGCGCCTCAGCCCCAGCATTTT.

This clone was recorded only once. The chain carries TRBV5-4 and TRBJ2-1, with 11 bases fitting TRBD2. This CDR3 is 16 amino acids long. Per the germline V gene, CDR1 is SGHNT and CDR2 is YYREEE (reference sequence). Germline trimming cut 4 bases from V and 4 bases from J; bases unmatched to any gene: 7. CDR3 in amino acids: CASSPSSGRDYNEQFF. In DNA form, the CDR3 reads TGTGCCAGCAGCCCTAGTAGCGGGAGGGATTACAATGAGCAGTTCTTC.